The clone carrying this TCR beta chain was counted a single time. What it binds is not known. This sample stems from a study of STAT5B mutations in CD4+ large granular lymphocyte leukemia. Whole-study context: The CDR3 'QG' motif was associated with a particular HLA allele among healthy donors. Study-wide points: Higher CD4+ than CD8+ T-LGLL clonality might reflect small sample size.

In germline, CDR1 is SEHNR, CDR2 FQNEAQ (reference sequence). V shed 7 bases and J shed 4 bases, with 10 bases lying between them. The CDR3 sequence is 13 residues long. Sequencing was performed with immunoSEQ multiplex PCR; in TCRdb, only in-frame clones are kept and a portion is missing. The sample holds around 47,000 clones; about 80% are singletons and the top ten take approximately 0.4%. The sequencing sample was made of CD4+ T cells from blood buffy coats. The V and J genes are TRBV7-9 and TRBJ1-4, with a tentative D call TRBD1 (6 bases). The receptor was derived from a human donor in good health. The CDR3 region is CASNPGVNEKLFF. CDR3 DNA sequence: TGTGCCAGCAACCCAGGGGTTAATGAAAAACTGTTTTTT.